A selection of T cell receptor beta chains follows, all from one sample in a study of T cell responses to AZD1222 COVID-19 vaccine. Generated by immunoSEQ multiplex PCR, the TCRdb table keeps only in-frame clones and is missing some. The sample consists of about 160,000 clones, under 95% of them appearing once. This sample comprised peripheral blood, obtained on day 0 of MenACWY control vaccination. The origin of the receptors is an adult in good health. CDR3s include the opening cysteine and the closing phenylalanine or tryptophan. A D gene is named only where the DNA matches it firmly. The listing skips clone size in some rows; elsewhere it reads once, few, many or a size class.

j_gene: TRBJ1-1; v_gene: TRBV10-3; d_gene: -; abundance: -; CDR3aa: CAISEERTATEAFF; CDR3nt: TGTGCCATCAGTGAGGAAAGGACAGCCACTGAAGCTTTCTTT
j_gene: TRBJ2-1; v_gene: TRBV6-5; d_gene: -; abundance: -; CDR3aa: CACGGLNEQFF; CDR3nt: TGTGCCTGTGGGGGCTTAAATGAGCAGTTCTTC
j_gene: TRBJ1-1; v_gene: TRBV19; d_gene: -; abundance: -; CDR3aa: CASSPGQGRRNTEAFF; CDR3nt: TGTGCCAGTTCCCCTGGGCAGGGGAGGAGGAACACTGAAGCTTTCTTT
j_gene: TRBJ1-6; v_gene: TRBV7-8; d_gene: TRBD1; abundance: -; CDR3aa: CASSFLTGEGPPLHF; CDR3nt: TGTGCCAGCAGCTTCCTGACAGGGGAGGGACCACCCCTCCACTTT
j_gene: TRBJ1-2; v_gene: TRBV3-1/TRBV3-2; d_gene: -; abundance: -; CDR3aa: CASSQDLVISYGYTF; CDR3nt: TGTGCCAGCAGCCAAGATCTCGTGATTAGCTATGGCTACACCTTC
j_gene: TRBJ1-2; v_gene: TRBV3-1/TRBV3-2; d_gene: -; abundance: few; CDR3aa: CASSQISGPGTPYGYTF; CDR3nt: TGTGCCAGCAGCCAAATATCGGGGCCGGGGACCCCCTATGGCTACACCTTC
j_gene: TRBJ2-6; v_gene: TRBV3-1/TRBV3-2; d_gene: -; abundance: once; CDR3aa: CASSPVGSGANVLTF; CDR3nt: TGTGCCAGCAGCCCCGTTGGCTCTGGGGCCAACGTCCTGACTTTC
j_gene: TRBJ1-6; v_gene: TRBV30; d_gene: TRBD1; abundance: -; CDR3aa: CAWDRVGSPLHF; CDR3nt: TGTGCCTGGGACAGGGTTGGTTCACCCCTCCACTTT
j_gene: TRBJ1-1; v_gene: TRBV11-2; d_gene: -; abundance: -; CDR3aa: CASSPRDGGDDTEAFF; CDR3nt: TGTGCCAGCAGCCCCCGGGACGGAGGCGACGACACTGAAGCTTTCTTT
j_gene: TRBJ1-1; v_gene: TRBV28; d_gene: TRBD1; abundance: -; CDR3aa: CASSYGTAGGAEAFF; CDR3nt: TGTGCCAGCAGTTACGGGACAGCCGGGGGGGCTGAAGCTTTCTTT
j_gene: TRBJ2-1; v_gene: TRBV7-2; d_gene: -; abundance: few; CDR3aa: CASSLTEVHEQFF; CDR3nt: TGTGCCAGCAGCTTAACAGAGGTCCATGAGCAGTTCTTC
j_gene: TRBJ1-2; v_gene: TRBV7-2; d_gene: -; abundance: -; CDR3aa: CASSGGVFGYTF; CDR3nt: TGTGCCAGCAGCGGAGGCGTTTTTGGCTACACCTTC
j_gene: TRBJ2-7; v_gene: TRBV24-1; d_gene: -; abundance: -; CDR3aa: CATSDLPGGEQYF; CDR3nt: TGTGCCACCAGTGATTTGCCTGGGGGGGAGCAGTACTTC
j_gene: TRBJ1-5; v_gene: TRBV28; d_gene: -; abundance: -; CDR3aa: CASRKYQPQHF; CDR3nt: TGTGCCAGCAGGAAATATCAGCCCCAGCATTTT
j_gene: TRBJ2-7; v_gene: TRBV12-5; d_gene: -; abundance: -; CDR3aa: CASAHEYEQYF; CDR3nt: TGTGCTAGTGCTCACGAATACGAGCAGTACTTC
j_gene: TRBJ1-2; v_gene: TRBV19; d_gene: TRBD1; abundance: -; CDR3aa: CASRGQTHNYGYTF; CDR3nt: TGTGCCAGTAGGGGACAGACTCATAACTATGGCTACACCTTC
j_gene: TRBJ2-7; v_gene: TRBV2; d_gene: -; abundance: -; CDR3aa: CASKSGPYEQYF; CDR3nt: TGTGCCAGCAAATCGGGACCCTACGAGCAGTACTTC
j_gene: TRBJ2-1; v_gene: TRBV6-2/TRBV6-3; d_gene: TRBD2; abundance: -; CDR3aa: CASSYEVEASGKGNEQFF; CDR3nt: TGTGCCAGCAGTTACGAGGTGGAGGCTAGCGGGAAGGGCAATGAGCAGTTCTTC
j_gene: TRBJ1-4; v_gene: TRBV30; d_gene: -; abundance: -; CDR3aa: CAWSRVGKEKLFF; CDR3nt: TGTGCCTGGAGTAGAGTAGGGAAAGAAAAACTGTTTTTT
j_gene: TRBJ1-1; v_gene: TRBV7-2; d_gene: -; abundance: -; CDR3aa: CASRKLRGHDTEAFF; CDR3nt: TGTGCCAGCAGAAAGCTCCGGGGACACGACACTGAAGCTTTCTTT
j_gene: TRBJ2-7; v_gene: TRBV30; d_gene: -; abundance: -; CDR3aa: CAWSVQAWGWGEQYF; CDR3nt: TGTGCCTGGAGTGTACAGGCTTGGGGGTGGGGCGAGCAGTACTTC
j_gene: TRBJ1-6; v_gene: TRBV29-1; d_gene: TRBD1; abundance: once; CDR3aa: CSVEDGDRVSPLHF; CDR3nt: TGCAGCGTTGAAGATGGCGACAGGGTTTCACCCCTCCACTTT
j_gene: TRBJ2-1; v_gene: TRBV7-9; d_gene: -; abundance: few; CDR3aa: CASSLVFDEQFF; CDR3nt: TGTGCCAGCAGCTTAGTTTTCGATGAGCAGTTCTTC
j_gene: TRBJ1-5; v_gene: TRBV7-2; d_gene: -; abundance: -; CDR3aa: CASSSGHGFQPQHF; CDR3nt: TGTGCCAGCAGCTCGGGCCACGGGTTCCAGCCCCAGCATTTT
j_gene: TRBJ1-4; v_gene: TRBV6-2/TRBV6-3; d_gene: -; abundance: few; CDR3aa: CASSRQGTTNEKLFF; CDR3nt: TGTGCCAGCAGCCGTCAGGGTACTACTAATGAAAAACTGTTTTTT
j_gene: TRBJ2-1; v_gene: TRBV24-1; d_gene: TRBD2; abundance: -; CDR3aa: CATSDPLAGGLYNEQFF; CDR3nt: TGTGCCACCAGTGATCCTTTAGCGGGGGGACTGTACAATGAGCAGTTCTTC
j_gene: TRBJ2-7; v_gene: TRBV3-1/TRBV3-2; d_gene: -; abundance: -; CDR3aa: CASSQSGPSYEQYF; CDR3nt: TGTGCCAGCAGCCAGAGCGGGCCCTCCTACGAGCAGTACTTC
j_gene: TRBJ1-5; v_gene: TRBV7-2; d_gene: TRBD1; abundance: once; CDR3aa: CASSLTGQGAQPQHF; CDR3nt: TGTGCCAGCAGCTTAACAGGACAGGGCGCACAGCCCCAGCATTTT
j_gene: TRBJ1-1; v_gene: TRBV4-3; d_gene: -; abundance: -; CDR3aa: CASSQVVGITEAFF; CDR3nt: TGCGCCAGCAGCCAAGTTGTCGGGATTACTGAAGCTTTCTTT
j_gene: TRBJ2-6; v_gene: TRBV9; d_gene: -; abundance: -; CDR3aa: CASSSSGANVLTF; CDR3nt: TGTGCCAGCAGCTCATCTGGGGCCAACGTCCTGACTTTC
j_gene: TRBJ2-7; v_gene: TRBV6-7; d_gene: -; abundance: -; CDR3aa: CASSTPRYEQYF; CDR3nt: TGTGCCAGCAGCACCCCCCGCTACGAGCAGTACTTC
j_gene: TRBJ2-1; v_gene: TRBV7-2; d_gene: -; abundance: once; CDR3aa: CASSFSQRSYNEQFF; CDR3nt: TGTGCCAGCAGCTTCAGTCAACGCTCCTACAATGAGCAGTTCTTC
j_gene: TRBJ2-7; v_gene: TRBV13; d_gene: -; abundance: -; CDR3aa: CASSRTLGGLASYEQYF; CDR3nt: TGTGCCAGCAGCAGGACACTAGGTGGACTGGCCTCCTACGAGCAGTACTTC
j_gene: TRBJ2-5; v_gene: TRBV2; d_gene: -; abundance: -; CDR3aa: CAILEETQYF; CDR3nt: TGTGCCATCCTGGAGGAGACCCAGTACTTC
j_gene: TRBJ1-1; v_gene: TRBV5-1; d_gene: -; abundance: -; CDR3aa: CASRLNQANTEAFF; CDR3nt: TGCGCCAGCAGACTTAATCAGGCCAACACTGAAGCTTTCTTT
j_gene: TRBJ2-3; v_gene: TRBV28; d_gene: TRBD2; abundance: -; CDR3aa: CASSLELAGGEEQYF; CDR3nt: TGTGCCAGCAGTTTGGAGTTAGCGGGAGGAGAGGAGCAGTATTTT
j_gene: TRBJ2-7; v_gene: TRBV18; d_gene: -; abundance: -; CDR3aa: CASSPRLLSTYEQYF; CDR3nt: TGTGCCAGCTCACCCAGACTACTATCTACCTACGAGCAGTACTTC
j_gene: TRBJ2-3; v_gene: TRBV15; d_gene: TRBD2; abundance: -; CDR3aa: CATSSSGRYTDTQYF; CDR3nt: TGTGCCACCAGCAGTAGCGGGAGGTACACAGATACGCAGTATTTT
j_gene: TRBJ1-3; v_gene: TRBV3-1/TRBV3-2; d_gene: TRBD1; abundance: -; CDR3aa: CASSQQGAAGNTIYF; CDR3nt: TGTGCCAGCAGCCAGCAGGGGGCGGCTGGAAACACCATATATTTT
j_gene: TRBJ2-2; v_gene: TRBV7-9; d_gene: -; abundance: -; CDR3aa: CASSQSTGELFF; CDR3nt: TGTGCCAGCAGCCAGTCCACCGGGGAGCTGTTTTTT
j_gene: TRBJ1-1; v_gene: TRBV30; d_gene: -; abundance: -; CDR3aa: CAWSVYQGSAFF; CDR3nt: TGTGCCTGGAGTGTGTATCAGGGCTCGGCTTTCTTT
j_gene: TRBJ2-3; v_gene: TRBV19; d_gene: -; abundance: -; CDR3aa: CASSIGDTQYF; CDR3nt: TGTGCCAGTAGTATCGGGGATACGCAGTATTTT
j_gene: TRBJ1-5; v_gene: TRBV11-2; d_gene: -; abundance: -; CDR3aa: CASSKAGQPNQPQHF; CDR3nt: TGTGCCAGCAGCAAGGCGGGGCAGCCTAATCAGCCCCAGCATTTT
j_gene: TRBJ1-1; v_gene: TRBV6-5; d_gene: -; abundance: -; CDR3aa: CASLNLGGTEAFF; CDR3nt: TGTGCCAGCCTGAACCTGGGGGGCACTGAAGCTTTCTTT
j_gene: TRBJ2-1; v_gene: TRBV7-2; d_gene: -; abundance: once; CDR3aa: CASSFYNEQFF; CDR3nt: TGTGCCAGCAGCTTCTACAATGAGCAGTTCTTC
j_gene: TRBJ1-1; v_gene: TRBV6-1; d_gene: -; abundance: once; CDR3aa: CASSEGRVNTEAFF; CDR3nt: TGTGCCAGCAGTGAGGGCAGGGTAAACACTGAAGCTTTCTTT
j_gene: TRBJ1-4; v_gene: TRBV29-1; d_gene: -; abundance: -; CDR3aa: CSVEDEKLFF; CDR3nt: TGCAGCGTTGAAGATGAAAAACTGTTTTTT
j_gene: TRBJ2-1; v_gene: TRBV15; d_gene: TRBD2; abundance: few; CDR3aa: CATSRAGREGREQFF; CDR3nt: TGTGCCACCAGCAGAGCCGGGAGGGAAGGGCGTGAGCAGTTCTTC
j_gene: TRBJ2-3; v_gene: TRBV5-1; d_gene: TRBD2; abundance: -; CDR3aa: CASSLARREGVDTQYF; CDR3nt: TGCGCCAGCAGCTTGGCCCGGCGGGAGGGGGTAGATACGCAGTATTTT